This T cell receptor beta chain is drawn from a study of Ad26.COV2.S vaccination and SARS-CoV-2 variants. Background on the study: Donor had been placed in the Ad26.COV2.S arm of the COV1001 trial.

The germline CDR1 and CDR2 sequences are SGHNT and YENEEA. This CDR3 has 14 residues. Trimming took 8 bases from V and 5 from J, leaving 15 bases between them. This clone was seen a few times. The treatment denotes: 15 to 20 received Ad26.COV2.S at low or high dose, single or two shots; about five received placebo; per-sample allocation not given. Sampling happened 63 days after the first vaccine or placebo injection. Wuhan-strain spike was delivered by a replication-incompetent Ad26 vector. TCRdb's copy holds only in-frame clones and misses some; the assay was immunoSEQ multiplex PCR. Of approximately 420,000 clones listed, 88% were seen once; the top ten hold 3% to 4.5%.

J is TRBJ1-4 and V is TRBV11-3; D is ambiguous. This clonotype originated in a person between 18 and 59 years old who received the Ad26.COV2.S COVID-19 vaccine or a placebo. The sample consisted of peripheral blood, taken in a trial of Ad26.COV2.S vaccine versus placebo. CDR3 sequence reads: CASSRGTGNEKLFF. CDR3 sequence (DNA): TGTGCCAGCTCCCGGGGTACCGGCAATGAAAAACTGTTTTTT.